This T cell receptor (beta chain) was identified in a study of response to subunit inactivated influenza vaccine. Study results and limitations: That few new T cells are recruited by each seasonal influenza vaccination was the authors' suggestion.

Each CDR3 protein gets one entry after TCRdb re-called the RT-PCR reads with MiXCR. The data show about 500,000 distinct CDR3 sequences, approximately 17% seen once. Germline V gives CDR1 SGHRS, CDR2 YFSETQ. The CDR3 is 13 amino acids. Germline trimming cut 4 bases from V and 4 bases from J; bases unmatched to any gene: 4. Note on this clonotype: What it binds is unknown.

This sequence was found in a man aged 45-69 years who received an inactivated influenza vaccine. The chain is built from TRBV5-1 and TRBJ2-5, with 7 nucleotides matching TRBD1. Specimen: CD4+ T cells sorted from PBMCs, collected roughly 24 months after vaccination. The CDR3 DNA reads TGCGCCAGCAGCCCTCCAGGGGGAGAGACCCAGTACTTC. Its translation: CASSPPGGETQYF.